This section outlines one TCR beta chain sequence together with its context. These data belong to a study of blood T cell repertoires in COVID-19. As processed by the authors: Researchers report that nucleated cell counts were estimated from reference gene primer amplification. Clones were read by immunoSEQ multiplex PCR, and TCRdb kept only the in-frame ones, dropping some. The V and J calls and clone size are taken from that table; D and trimming were inferred from the DNA. Of about 220,000 clones listed, approximately 90% are singletons. CDR1 and CDR2 (germline): SGDLS, YYNGEE. The junction had 8 bases not matched to a gene; V was cut back by 3 bases and J by 3 bases. The CDR3 runs to 16 residues.

The sequence derives from a young woman in a cohort exposed to, infected with or recovered from COVID-19 (not recorded which). V and J are TRBV9 and TRBJ2-1, with 8 bases that match TRBD2. The sequencing input was PBMCs or T cells enriched from blood (not recorded which). Here the CDR3 reads CASSGLAREVYNEQFF. In nucleotides, the CDR3 is TGTGCCAGCAGCGGACTAGCGAGGGAGGTCTACAATGAGCAGTTCTTC.